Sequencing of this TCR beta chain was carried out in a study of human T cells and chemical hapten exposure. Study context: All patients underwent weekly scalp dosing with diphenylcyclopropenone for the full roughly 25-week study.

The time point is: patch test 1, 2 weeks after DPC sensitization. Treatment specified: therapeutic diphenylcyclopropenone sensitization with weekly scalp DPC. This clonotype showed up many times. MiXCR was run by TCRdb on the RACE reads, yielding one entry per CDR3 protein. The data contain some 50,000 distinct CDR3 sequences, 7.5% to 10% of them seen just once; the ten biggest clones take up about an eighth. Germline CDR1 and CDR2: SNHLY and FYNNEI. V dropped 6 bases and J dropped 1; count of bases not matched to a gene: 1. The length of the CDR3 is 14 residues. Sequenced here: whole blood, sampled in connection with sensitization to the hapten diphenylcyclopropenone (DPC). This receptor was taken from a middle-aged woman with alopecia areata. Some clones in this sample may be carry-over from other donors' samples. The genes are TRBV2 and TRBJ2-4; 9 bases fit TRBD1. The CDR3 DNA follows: TGTGCCAGCAGGGGACAGGGCGCCAAAAACATTCAGTACTTC. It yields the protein CASRGQGAKNIQYF.